A selection of T cell receptor beta chains follows, all from one sample in a study of cytomegalovirus exposure and HLA in healthy donors. The repertoire was sequenced with immunoSEQ multiplex PCR; TCRdb's copy has only in-frame clones and lacks some. The sample consists of around 110,000 clones, around 80% of them appearing once. Sequencing was done on a sample of PBMCs. These receptors were obtained from a man aged 30-40 years in good health and CMV-seropositive. Each CDR3 is given with its conserved first and last residue. D genes are given only for firm matches. Rows may omit the clone size; those that give it use once, few, many or a size class.

length	V	size	D	J	DNA	CDR3
13	TRBV30	-	-	TRBJ1-6	TGTGCCTGGAAGGACACCAATAATTCACCCCTCCACTTT	CAWKDTNNSPLHF
15	TRBV4-1	-	-	TRBJ2-7	TGCGCCAGCAGCCAACCGACACAGGGTTCCTACGAGCAGTACTTC	CASSQPTQGSYEQYF
17	TRBV5-1	-	TRBD1	TRBJ1-1	TGCGCCAGCAGCCCGGCCCCAGGGGGATTTAGAGGTACTGAAGCTTTCTTT	CASSPAPGGFRGTEAFF
11	TRBV18	-	-	TRBJ2-3	TGTGCCAGCTCCTCCACAGATACGCAGTATTTT	CASSSTDTQYF
16	TRBV4-3	-	TRBD2	TRBJ2-7	TGCGCCAGCAGCCAAGCAGCTAGCGGGACTCCCTACGAGCAGTACTTC	CASSQAASGTPYEQYF
16	TRBV10-2	few	TRBD1	TRBJ1-1	TGCGCCAGCAGTCACAAATATCAGGGGGTGGGCACTGAAGCTTTCTTT	CASSHKYQGVGTEAFF
15	TRBV7-2	-	-	TRBJ2-5	TGTGCCAGCAGCTTATCTGGACAGAAGGGTGAGACCCAGTACTTC	CASSLSGQKGETQYF
20	TRBV4-3	-	TRBD2	TRBJ2-3	TGCGCCAGCAGCCAAGATAAAGGCGGGGGATCACATAGTAGCACAGATACGCAGTATTTT	CASSQDKGGGSHSSTDTQYF
16	TRBV11-2	-	TRBD2	TRBJ2-2	TGTGCCAGCAGCATCAATCCGGGGGGGCTCACCGGGGAGCTGTTTTTT	CASSINPGGLTGELFF
13	TRBV12-5	few	TRBD1	TRBJ1-2	TGTGCTAGTGGCTCCACAGGGGGCCGTGGCTACACCTTC	CASGSTGGRGYTF
18	TRBV4-3	few	TRBD1	TRBJ2-3	TGCGCCAGCAGCCAAGATGGGACAGGCCACCGTAGCACAGATACGCAGTATTTT	CASSQDGTGHRSTDTQYF
15	TRBV5-1	-	-	TRBJ1-1	TGCGCCAGCAGCGGGGGGACCGGGCCGGGGACTGAAGCTTTCTTT	CASSGGTGPGTEAFF
13	TRBV6-5	-	TRBD1	TRBJ2-7	TGTGCCAGCGCGGGACAGGGCACCTACGAGCAGTACTTC	CASAGQGTYEQYF
16	TRBV6-5	few	TRBD1	TRBJ1-1	TGTGCCAGCAGTTACCCCGGGACAGGGAGATTTGCTGAAGCTTTCTTT	CASSYPGTGRFAEAFF
16	TRBV19	-	TRBD1	TRBJ2-7	TGTGCCAGTAGTGTCGCACCGGGACAGGGGTCCTACGAGCAGTACTTC	CASSVAPGQGSYEQYF
14	TRBV5-1	once	TRBD1	TRBJ2-7	TGCGCCAGCAGCTTCCGGGACAGCAGCCTCGAGCAGTACTTC	CASSFRDSSLEQYF
17	TRBV28	-	TRBD1	TRBJ1-1	TGTGCCAGCACTCATGGGACAGGGGTTGGAGAGAACACTGAAGCTTTCTTT	CASTHGTGVGENTEAFF
13	TRBV30	-	-	TRBJ2-3	TGTGCCTGGAGTAAGGGCGGGCCAGATACGCAGTATTTT	CAWSKGGPDTQYF
12	TRBV29-1	-	TRBD1	TRBJ2-5	TGCAGCGCTCGGACAGGGGGAGAGACCCAGTACTTC	CSARTGGETQYF
16	TRBV5-8	-	-	TRBJ2-1	TGTGCCAGCAGCTTGCAGTCTTCAAATTCCTACAATGAGCAGTTCTTC	CASSLQSSNSYNEQFF
10	TRBV6-1	few	-	TRBJ2-5	TGTGCCGGGAGAGGAGAGACCCAGTACTTC	CAGRGETQYF
15	TRBV11-2	-	-	TRBJ1-2	TGTGCCAGCAGCTTAGAGCGTCCGCCCTATTATGGCTACACCTTC	CASSLERPPYYGYTF
14	TRBV6-6	-	TRBD1	TRBJ1-5	TGTGCCAGCAGGTCGACAGGGGAGGGGCAGCCCCAGCATTTT	CASRSTGEGQPQHF
17	TRBV15	few	TRBD1	TRBJ1-5	TGTGCCACCAGCAGAGATAGGTCGGGACAGGTTTATCAGCCCCAGCATTTT	CATSRDRSGQVYQPQHF
11	TRBV7-2	-	TRBD1	TRBJ2-1	TGTGCCAGCAGCTTAAGGGACAGGGTGTTCTTC	CASSLRDRVFF
13	TRBV6-1	once	TRBD2	TRBJ2-5	TGTGCCAGCCTCGGACTAGCTCAAGAGACCCAGTACTTC	CASLGLAQETQYF
15	TRBV29-1	-	-	TRBJ2-7	TGCAGCGTTGAAGTAAGACATTGGGCCTTCTACGAGCAGTACTTC	CSVEVRHWAFYEQYF
13	TRBV15	-	-	TRBJ1-1	TGTGCCACCAGCAGAGACAGATACACTGAAGCTTTCTTT	CATSRDRYTEAFF
15	TRBV5-1	-	-	TRBJ1-4	TGCGCCAGCAGCTTGGACGGGTCGGGAGGCGAAAAACTGTTTTTT	CASSLDGSGGEKLFF
15	TRBV6-1	few	TRBD1	TRBJ1-2	TGTGCCAGCAGCCCATCCGGGACAGGGGAAGTCGGCTACACCTTC	CASSPSGTGEVGYTF
15	TRBV5-1	-	TRBD2	TRBJ2-7	TGCGCCAGCAGCCCGACTAGCGGGGGCCGGGTCGAGCAGTACTTC	CASSPTSGGRVEQYF
16	TRBV6-5	-	TRBD2	TRBJ2-1	TGTGCCAGCAGTTACCTCCGGGGGGAATCCTACAATGAGCAGTTCTTC	CASSYLRGESYNEQFF
14	TRBV10-1	-	TRBD1	TRBJ1-1	TGCGCCAGCAGTCCCCGGGACAGGGGGACTGAAGCTTTCTTT	CASSPRDRGTEAFF
14	TRBV29-1	-	-	TRBJ2-1	TGCAGCGTAGCGAGGGGGGGGCTTAACAATGAGCAGTTCTTC	CSVARGGLNNEQFF
17	TRBV4-2	-	TRBD1	TRBJ2-3	TGTGCCAGCAGCCAACTGCGAGACAGGGTCCGCGCAGATACGCAGTATTTT	CASSQLRDRVRADTQYF
15	TRBV6-1	few	-	TRBJ1-5	TGTGCCAGCAGTGAAGCGCGGGGGGCCAGGCAGCCCCAGCATTTT	CASSEARGARQPQHF
11	TRBV7-3	few	-	TRBJ2-1	TGTGCCAGCAGGGGGACTAATGAGCAGTTCTTC	CASRGTNEQFF
13	TRBV5-4	-	-	TRBJ1-1	TGTGCCAGCAGCTTGTTTAGTACTCGTGGAGCTTTCTTT	CASSLFSTRGAFF
14	TRBV2	once	-	TRBJ2-7	TGTGCCAGCAGTGTACTACAGGGCATCTACGAGCAGTACTTC	CASSVLQGIYEQYF
17	TRBV4-1	-	-	TRBJ2-3	TGCGCCAGCAGCCAAGATTATGTAACACGTAGCACAGATACGCAGTATTTT	CASSQDYVTRSTDTQYF
19	TRBV4-3	-	TRBD2	TRBJ2-5	TGCGCCAGCAGCCAAGAACGGGGGGGCTTGGGGGGACCACAAGAGACCCAGTACTTC	CASSQERGGLGGPQETQYF